This T cell receptor beta chain was recovered during a study of blood T cell repertoires in COVID-19. Those enrolled, adults aged about 18 to 95 years, came from 20 to 25 US areas. Participants had their cohort set by participant-reported clinical history. Authors' processing steps: How many nucleated cells were present was estimated from reference gene primer amplification. Method: immunoSEQ multiplex PCR; TCRdb's copy keeps in-frame clones and lacks some. From that table come the V and J calls and clone size; the DNA was used to work out D and trimming. The table lists 330,000 or so clones, 80% to 95% of them singletons, with roughly 18% in the top ten. This CDR3 region has 12 residues. The V and J ends lost 6 bases and 3 bases, in that order; junction bases with no gene match: 2.

The source material was PBMCs or T cells enriched from blood (not recorded which). The chain has TRBV12-3 or TRBV12-4 and TRBJ2-7; 7 nucleotides match TRBD1. The clonotype was recovered from a woman in her twenties or thirties who had recovered from COVID-19. The CDR3 spells CASSRTGYEQYF. The CDR3 DNA reads TGTGCCAGCAGCCGGACAGGCTACGAGCAGTACTTC.